The present entry profiles one T cell receptor beta chain with its context. By share, this clone ranks as medium-sized (0.01 to 0.1%). Its antigen is still unknown. No base quality information exists; no much larger clone differs at one position. V loses 4 bases of germline sequence and J loses 1 base, and the interval between the two ends is 14 bases. The CDR3 runs 15 amino acids, cysteine and phenylalanine included. Only the CDR3 portion is preserved as DNA: 45 bases, with reading frame beginning at the first base. Looking up the germline V gene yields CDR1 MNHEY and CDR2 SVGAGI. Mismatch repair deficiency in every enrolled patient was established by polymerase chain reaction or immunohistochemistry. TCR sequencing was performed for a few patients who responded to pembrolizumab therapy. The phase II trial prospectively evaluated PD-1 blockade with pembrolizumab in advanced mismatch repair-deficient cancers, independent of tissue of origin. Peripheral blood T cell samples were serially collected before and at multiple times after PD-1 blockade was started. The timing of each blood sample was reported as weeks after the first dose of pembrolizumab.

Libraries were built with the immunoSEQ multiplex PCR assay. TCRdb stores this immuneACCESS table with in-frame sequences only. Part of the clones is absent; in the studies checked, under half of the shortfall reflects unresolved V genes, and no reason is known for the rest. Within this sample are about 120,000 clones, with almost 90% of them counted one time only. The top ten clonotypes cover 10% to 15% of the sample. The data are from a study of PD-1 blockade in mismatch repair-deficient tumors (TCRdb year 2017). In terms of the full investigation: Between late 2013 and late 2016, roughly 78 consecutive patients with some twelve mismatch repair-deficient cancer types, all previously treated and progressing, were enrolled in the trial. Deep sequencing of TCR CDR3 regions was used to track tumor-associated T cell clones in peripheral blood of patients responding to PD-1 blockade. General conclusions and limits of the study: Rapid expansion after pembrolizumab followed by contraction, generally before radiologic responses, was shown by tumor-resident clones, which were often undetectable in blood before treatment.

The chain is made from TRBV6-5 and TRBJ2-7, with TRBD1 as a weak D call on 6 bases. The source of this sequence is an adult with mismatch repair-deficient cancer. Sample: peripheral blood, taken approximately 72 weeks after starting pembrolizumab. The CDR3 is CASSSSHRESYEQYF. Here is the DNA: TGTGCCAGCAGTTCAAGCCACAGGGAGTCCTACGAGCAGTACTTC.